The source of this T cell receptor (beta chain) is a study of blood T cell repertoires in COVID-19. Study-wide context: Sites across the United States, Italy and Spain contributed samples from acute and convalescent COVID-19.

Trimming removed 1 base from V and 1 base from J, with 5 bases in between. The germline gives CDR1 SGHTA, CDR2 FQGNSA. This CDR3 has 14 residues. In the study's own analysis: Counts of nucleated cells, estimated from reference gene primer amplification, were obtained. Clones were sequenced by immunoSEQ multiplex PCR, and TCRdb holds only the in-frame ones, with some missing. V, J and clone size derive from that table, while D and trimming were established from the DNA sequence. Of under 350,000 clones in the sample, 86% were seen once. The study recruited people aged about 18 to 90 years across 20 to 30 US areas. Each participant's cohort was designated according to participant-reported clinical history.

The receptor's source is a woman between 40 and 55 years old with acute COVID-19. The sample consisted of PBMCs or T cells enriched from blood (not recorded which). V usage is TRBV7-2 and J usage is TRBJ1-5; D is ambiguous. CDR3 DNA sequence: TGTGCCAGCAGCTTAGTTGGCAGCAATCAGCCCCAGCATTTT. This codes for CASSLVGSNQPQHF.